Following are 22 T cell receptor beta chains from one sample sequenced in a study of blood T cell repertoires in COVID-19. This table comes from immunoSEQ multiplex PCR, and its TCRdb copy is limited to in-frame clones, with some not included. The top ten clones hold around 28% of a sample with some 50,000 clones, 85% to 90% of them seen once. The sequenced sample was peripheral blood. Receptors originate from a human donor in a cohort sampled during active COVID-19.

J is TRBJ1-2 and V is TRBV6-5, with TRBD1 matching 8 bases. The germline gives CDR1 MNHEY, CDR2 SVGAGI. The V segment lost 2 bases and the J segment 7 bases; nucleotides outside the gene matches: 3. The CDR3 is 13 amino acids. The CDR3 sequence is CASSYGTGSGYTF. The CDR3 bases are TGTGCCAGCAGTTACGGGACAGGTAGTGGCTACACCTTC.

This rearrangement joins TRBV4-1 to TRBJ1-3, with 8 bases aligning to TRBD1. V trimming: 4 bases; J trimming: 0 bases; junction bases outside the gene matches: 5. Germline loops: CDR1 MGHRA, CDR2 YSYEKL. The CDR3 spans 16 residues. CDR3 nucleotides: TGCGCCAGCAGCCGCGCTACAGGGGGCTCTGGAAACACCATATATTTT. Protein sequence: CASSRATGGSGNTIYF.

The gene calls are TRBV3-1 (or the pseudogene TRBV3-2) and TRBJ1-4; D is undetermined. Germline lookup yields CDR1 LGHDT and CDR2 YNNKEL (reference sequence). This CDR3 spans 15 amino acids. Trimming stripped 0 bases from V and 13 bases from J, with 18 bases between. CDR3 in amino acids: CASSQDWSDGTLLFF. As DNA, the CDR3 is TGTGCCAGCAGCCAAGATTGGAGCGACGGTACATTACTGTTTTTT.

This clone was counted a few times. This chain links TRBV10-1 with TRBJ2-7; TRBD1 aligns across 8 bases. V gave up 6 bases and J gave up 1 base; unmatched junction bases: 8. CDR1 WNHNN and CDR2 SYGVQD come from the germline V gene (reference sequence). The CDR3 is 15 amino acids. CDR3 nucleotide sequence: TGCGCCAGCAGAGGATCAGGGACAGGATCCTACGAGCAGTACTTC. Its translation: CASRGSGTGSYEQYF.

The chain is built from TRBV19 and TRBJ2-1; TRBD2 matches at 12 bases. The CDR3 is made up of 15 amino acids. CDR1 is LNHDA, CDR2 SQIVND, per germline (reference sequence). J gave up 3 bases and V 4 bases, and 1 base lay outside the gene matches. CDR3 amino acids: CASSRLAGDYNEQFF. Written as DNA, the CDR3 is TGTGCCAGTAGTAGACTAGCGGGGGACTACAATGAGCAGTTCTTC.

The CDR3 loop reads CASSLARGWYTSSEQYF. The CDR3 coding sequence is TGTGCCAGCAGCTTAGCTAGGGGCTGGTATACTAGCTCCGAGCAGTACTTC. V usage is TRBV11-1 and J usage is TRBJ2-7; perhaps TRBD2 as D (6 bases). The CDR3 totals 17 residues. Trimming removed 0 bases from V and 6 bases from J, with 21 bases in between. Germline V CDR1 and CDR2: SGHAT, FQDESV (reference sequence).

V usage is TRBV28 and J usage is TRBJ2-2; D not certain. Deletions cut 7 bases from V and 0 bases from J, with 3 bases between. The V gene's germline CDR1 is MDHEN and CDR2 SYDVKM. The CDR3 is made up of 12 amino acids. Written as DNA, the CDR3 is TGTGCCAGCACCACGAACACCGGGGAGCTGTTTTTT. Protein sequence: CASTTNTGELFF.

This clone was picked up one time. This chain joins TRBV5-1 and TRBJ2-3; the D gene is possibly TRBD1 (5 bases). Germline CDR1 reads SGHRS; CDR2 reads YFSETQ. V lost 4 bases and J 8 bases, leaving 17 bases between the germline ends. This CDR3 spans 14 amino acids. The CDR3 DNA reads TGCGCCAGCAGCACTGCACCAAGTAGGGGTACGCAGTATTTT. It codes for CASSTAPSRGTQYF. Complete variable domain (other parts from reference TRBV5-1 and TRBJ2-3): KAGVTQTPRYLIKTRGQQVTLSCSPISGHRSVSWYQQTPGQGLQFLFEYFSETQRNKGNFPGRFSGRQFSNSRSEMNVSTLELGDSALYLCASSTAPSRGTQYFGPGTRLTVL.

CDR3 sequence: CASSPAESTDTQYF. The CDR3 region has the DNA TGTGCCAGCTCACCAGCGGAGAGCACAGATACGCAGTATTTT. The chain couples TRBV18 to TRBJ2-3; D remains ambiguous. Germline CDR1 is KGHSH and CDR2 is LQKENI. V was trimmed by 2 bases and J by 0 bases, leaving 6 bases between them. The CDR3 contains 14 residues.

The V gene is TRBV2, the J gene TRBJ2-1; the D is unclear. Per the germline V gene, CDR1 is SNHLY and CDR2 is FYNNEI. The CDR3 extends over 14 amino acids. Deletions cut 7 bases from V and 0 bases from J, with 10 bases between. CDR3 sequence (DNA): TGTGCCAGCACCCCTGGCCACTCCTACAATGAGCAGTTCTTC. Residues: CASTPGHSYNEQFF. Combining the CDR3 with reference TRBV2 and TRBJ2-1 gives the whole variable domain EPEVTQTPSHQVTQMGQEVILRCVPISNHLYFYWYRQILGQKVEFLVSFYNNEISEKSEIFDDQFSVERPDGSNFTLKIRSTKLEDSAMYFCASTPGHSYNEQFFGPGTRLTVL.

This chain connects TRBV20-1 to TRBJ2-3; possibly TRBD2 for D (6 bases). V was pared by 3 bases and J by 0 bases, with 13 bases between. CDR1 DFQATT and CDR2 SNEGSKA come from the germline V gene (reference sequence). This CDR3 contains 15 residues. The CDR3 DNA reads TGCAGTGCTAGTGAATCCAGCGGGAGCACAGATACGCAGTATTTT. It translates to CSASESSGSTDTQYF.

V and J are TRBV27 and TRBJ1-5; a possible D gene is TRBD1 (5 bases). Trimming removed 5 bases at V and 7 bases at J, with 12 bases between. The germline CDR1 and CDR2 sequences are MNHEY and SMNVEV (reference sequence). The CDR3 loop spans 13 amino acids. CDR3 sequence reads: CASSPQGLQPQHF. The CDR3, as DNA: TGTGCCAGCAGTCCTCAGGGTCTCCAGCCCCAGCATTTT.

The chain is built from TRBV21-1 and TRBJ2-7; the listed D gene, TRBD1, was not tested against the DNA. TRBV21-1 is recorded as a pseudogene. The CDR3 extends over 16 amino acids. In DNA form, the CDR3 reads TGTGCCAGCAGCAGACTGACAGGCCAGCTCACCTACGAGCAGTACTTC. It encodes CASSRLTGQLTYEQYF.

V gene TRBV24-1 combines with J gene TRBJ2-3; TRBD1 matches at 8 bases. With V trimmed by 3 bases and J by 6 bases, 10 bases remained unmatched. Germline assignment: CDR1 KGHDR and CDR2 SFDVKD. The CDR3 spans 16 residues. CDR3 sequence: CATSDHGTGSQDTQYF. The CDR3 DNA reads as TGTGCCACCAGTGATCATGGGACAGGCTCACAGGATACGCAGTATTTT.

The chain links TRBV11-2 to TRBJ2-3; D gene unclear. CDR1 and CDR2 (germline): SGHAT, FQNNGV. CDR3 size: 14 residues. Trimming removed 5 bases from V and 1 base from J, with 10 bases in between. The DNA of the CDR3 is TGTGCCAGCAGCCCTCCCGCGGGCACAGATACGCAGTATTTT. It translates to CASSPPAGTDTQYF.

This chain joins TRBV18 and TRBJ2-3; maybe TRBD2 (5 bases). The germline CDR1 and CDR2 sequences are KGHSH and LQKENI. The CDR3 sequence is 14 residues long. V was cut by 3 bases and J by 6 bases, with 13 bases left in between. The CDR3, as DNA: TGTGCCAGCTCACCGGGTTCGAGGGTGGATACGCAGTATTTT. Its translation is CASSPGSRVDTQYF.

The gene calls are TRBV6-5 and TRBJ2-2; D perhaps matches TRBD1 (6 bases). CDR3 length: 15 residues. Germline V gene data show CDR1 as MNHEY and CDR2 as SVGAGI. Trimming removed 5 bases from V and 0 bases from J, with 10 bases in between. The chain's CDR3 is CASSPPGANTGELFF. Here the CDR3 DNA reads TGTGCCAGCAGTCCACCAGGGGCGAACACCGGGGAGCTGTTTTTT.

This chain joins TRBV4-1 and TRBJ1-5, with D uncertain. CDR1 and CDR2 (germline): MGHRA, YSYEKL. The CDR3 has 13 residues. V lost 2 bases and J 7 bases, leaving 9 bases between the germline ends. The CDR3: CASSQFERQPQHF. The CDR3 DNA is TGCGCCAGCAGCCAATTTGAGCGCCAGCCCCAGCATTTT.

The chain couples TRBV4-1 to TRBJ2-2; D is possibly TRBD1 (6 bases). The CDR3 runs 14 residues. The germline V and J ends were trimmed by 0 bases and 7 bases, with 9 bases remaining between them. Germline CDR1 is MGHRA and CDR2 is YSYEKL. The CDR3 DNA reads as TGCGCCAGCAGCCAAGATGGACAGAGCGGGGAGCTGTTTTTT. It yields the protein CASSQDGQSGELFF.

This rearrangement joins TRBV24-1 to TRBJ2-7; D is ambiguous. The CDR3 runs 13 residues. Trimming took off 4 bases at V and 0 bases at J, with 6 bases between the two ends. The germline V gene encodes CDR1 KGHDR and CDR2 SFDVKD. The CDR3 sequence: CATSEGSSYEQYF. The CDR3 DNA follows: TGTGCCACCAGTGAGGGCAGCTCCTACGAGCAGTACTTC.

This sequence joins TRBV10-3 and TRBJ1-1, with a possible D match to TRBD1 (5 bases). The CDR3 contains 15 residues. Trimming removed 1 base at V and 1 base at J, with 10 bases between. Germline CDR1 ENHRY, CDR2 SYGVKD. CDR3 residues: CAISEFQGKNTEAFF. The DNA for the CDR3 is TGTGCCATCAGTGAGTTTCAGGGAAAGAACACTGAAGCTTTCTTT.

The chain employs TRBV20-1 and TRBJ1-4; 9 nucleotides line up with TRBD1. This CDR3 has 15 amino acids. Germline V gene sequence: CDR1 DFQATT, CDR2 SNEGSKA (reference sequence). The V segment lost 3 bases and the J segment 8 bases; nucleotides outside the gene matches: 10. In DNA form, the CDR3 reads TGCAGTGCTAGTGGACAGGGGATTGGGAAGGAAAAACTGTTTTTT. It is translated as CSASGQGIGKEKLFF.